In its sample, the clone carrying this TCR beta chain was seen many times. What it recognizes is unknown. This sample was taken from a study of T cells in Graves' hyperthyroidism and ophthalmopathy. Regarding the study as a whole: A median roughly six months before onset, the model predicted ophthalmopathy.

Amplification targeted TCR beta CDR3 regions from RNA transcripts. A set of HTBI primers served as the primers for a first-round RT-PCR of the TCR CDR3. TCRdb ran MiXCR on the multiplex PCR reads and lists one entry per CDR3 protein. The sample lists 450,000 to 700,000 distinct CDR3 sequences, roughly 46% occurring once. The CDR3 loop spans 15 amino acids. V shed 6 bases and J 1 base; nucleotides not matched to a gene: 6. This receptor was obtained from an adult woman with Graves' disease, either hyperthyroidism or ophthalmopathy (not recorded which). Sequences were obtained from peripheral blood or thyroid tissue (not recorded which). The V gene is TRBV12-3 or TRBV12-4, the J gene TRBJ1-5; TRBD1 aligns across 7 bases. DNA of the CDR3: TGTGCCAGCAGACCGACAGGGTACAGCAATCAGCCCCAGCATTTT. It is translated as CASRPTGYSNQPQHF.